The rows below give T cell receptor beta chains drawn from one sample of a study of shared clonotypes between healthy human individuals. Generated by immunoSEQ multiplex PCR, the TCRdb table keeps only in-frame clones and is missing some. In the table there are approximately 1,000,000 clones, 60% to 80% of which are singletons. The sample was memory CD4+ T cells from PBMCs. The receptors shown here come from a man aged 18-30 years in good health. Some clones in this sample may be carry-over from other donors' samples. Each CDR3 is given with its conserved first and last residue. D genes are given only for firm matches. Size values are once, few and many counts, or a class for expanded clones, and some rows have none.

V: TRBV14; D: -; size: -; J: TRBJ1-3; CDR3: CASSPRITGNTIYF; DNA: TGTGCCAGCAGCCCCCGGATAACTGGAAACACCATATATTTT
V: TRBV28; D: TRBD2; size: -; J: TRBJ2-2; CDR3: CASREVSGELFF; DNA: TGTGCCAGCCGGGAGGTCTCCGGGGAGCTGTTTTTT
V: TRBV7-3; D: -; size: -; J: TRBJ1-1; CDR3: CASSLIPGNTEAFF; DNA: TGTGCCAGCAGCTTAATCCCAGGGAATACTGAAGCTTTCTTT
V: TRBV5-1; D: -; size: once; J: TRBJ2-1; CDR3: CASSLALANEQFF; DNA: TGCGCCAGCAGCTTGGCCCTGGCTAATGAGCAGTTCTTC
V: TRBV7-9; D: -; size: -; J: TRBJ2-2; CDR3: CASSSSTRLFF; DNA: TGTGCCAGCAGCTCTTCTACTAGGCTGTTTTTT
V: TRBV28; D: TRBD1; size: few; J: TRBJ2-2; CDR3: CASTSLGQREGELFF; DNA: TGTGCCAGCACCTCCCTGGGACAGAGAGAGGGGGAGCTGTTTTTT
V: TRBV4-1; D: -; size: -; J: TRBJ1-1; CDR3: CASSDGDMETEAFF; DNA: TGCGCCAGCAGCGATGGGGACATGGAGACTGAAGCTTTCTTT
V: TRBV11-2; D: -; size: -; J: TRBJ2-5; CDR3: CASSPSRAGETQYF; DNA: TGTGCCAGCAGCCCATCCAGGGCTGGGGAGACCCAGTACTTC
V: TRBV2; D: -; size: -; J: TRBJ2-7; CDR3: CASNDQYSYEQYF; DNA: TGTGCCTCGAATGATCAGTATTCCTACGAGCAGTACTTT
V: TRBV9; D: -; size: -; J: TRBJ2-7; CDR3: CASSVTPPWGTPPPAPFYEQYF; DNA: TGTGCCAGCAGCGTGACTCCCCCGTGGGGGACACCACCCCCGGCCCCGTTCTACGAGCAGTACTTC
V: TRBV5-1; D: -; size: -; J: TRBJ2-7; CDR3: CASSLFGPPEQYF; DNA: TGCGCCAGCAGCTTGTTCGGGCCACCCGAGCAGTACTTC